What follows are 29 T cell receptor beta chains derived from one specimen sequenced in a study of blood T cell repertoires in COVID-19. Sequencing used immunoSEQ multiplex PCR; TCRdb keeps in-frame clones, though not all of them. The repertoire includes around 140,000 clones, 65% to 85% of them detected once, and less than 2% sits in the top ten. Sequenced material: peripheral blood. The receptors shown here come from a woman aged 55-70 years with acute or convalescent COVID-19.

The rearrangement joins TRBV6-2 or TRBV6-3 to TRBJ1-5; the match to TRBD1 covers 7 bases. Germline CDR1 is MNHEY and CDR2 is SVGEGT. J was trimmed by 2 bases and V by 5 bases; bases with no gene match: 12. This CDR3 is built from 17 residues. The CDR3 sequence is CASSRQGGAVRNQPQHF. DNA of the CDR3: TGTGCCAGCAGTCGCCAGGGGGGAGCGGTCCGCAATCAGCCCCAGCATTTT.

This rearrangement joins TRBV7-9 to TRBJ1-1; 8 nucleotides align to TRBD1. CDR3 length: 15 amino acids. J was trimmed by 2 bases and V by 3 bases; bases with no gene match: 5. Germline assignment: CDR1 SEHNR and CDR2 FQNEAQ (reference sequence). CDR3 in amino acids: CASSFKDRVNTEAFF. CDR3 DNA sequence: TGTGCCAGCAGCTTCAAGGACAGGGTAAACACTGAAGCTTTCTTT.

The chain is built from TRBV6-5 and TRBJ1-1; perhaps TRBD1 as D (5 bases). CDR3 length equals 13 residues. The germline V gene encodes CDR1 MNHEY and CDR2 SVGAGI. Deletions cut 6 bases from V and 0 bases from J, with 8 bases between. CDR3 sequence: CASRGGVNTEAFF. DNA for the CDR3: TGTGCCAGCAGGGGGGGGGTGAACACTGAAGCTTTCTTT.

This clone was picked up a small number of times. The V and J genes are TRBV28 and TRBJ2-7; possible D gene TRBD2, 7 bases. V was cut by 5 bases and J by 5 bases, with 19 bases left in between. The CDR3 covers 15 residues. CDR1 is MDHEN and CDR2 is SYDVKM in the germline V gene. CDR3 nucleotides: TGTGCCAGCAGTAATGGGAGGGACATGAACCACGAGCAGTACTTC. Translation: CASSNGRDMNHEQYF.

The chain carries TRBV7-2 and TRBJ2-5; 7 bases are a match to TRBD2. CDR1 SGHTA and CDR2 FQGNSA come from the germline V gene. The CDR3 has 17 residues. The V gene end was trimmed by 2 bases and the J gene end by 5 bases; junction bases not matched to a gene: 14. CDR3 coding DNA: TGTGCCAGCAGCTTAATCGCGAAGGGAGGGCATGCGGAGACCCAGTACTTC. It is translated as CASSLIAKGGHAETQYF.

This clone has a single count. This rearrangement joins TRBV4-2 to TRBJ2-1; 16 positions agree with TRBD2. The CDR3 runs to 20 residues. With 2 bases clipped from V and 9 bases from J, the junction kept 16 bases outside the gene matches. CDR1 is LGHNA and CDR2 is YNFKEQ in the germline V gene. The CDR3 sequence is CASSQRTTGTSGRAEVEQFF. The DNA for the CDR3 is TGTGCCAGCAGCCAACGAACAACCGGGACTAGCGGGAGGGCCGAGGTTGAGCAGTTCTTC.

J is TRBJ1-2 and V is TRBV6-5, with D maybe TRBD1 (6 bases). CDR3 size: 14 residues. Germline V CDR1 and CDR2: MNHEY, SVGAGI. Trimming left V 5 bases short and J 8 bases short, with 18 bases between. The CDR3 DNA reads TGTGCCAGCAGTACCGGGACACTTCTTTTAGGCTACACCTTC. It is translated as CASSTGTLLLGYTF.

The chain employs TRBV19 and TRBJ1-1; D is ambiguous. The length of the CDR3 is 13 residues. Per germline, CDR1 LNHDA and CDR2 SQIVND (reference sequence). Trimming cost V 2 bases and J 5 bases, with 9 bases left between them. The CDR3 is CASSISGWTEAFF. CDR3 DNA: TGTGCCAGTAGTATATCCGGTTGGACTGAAGCTTTCTTT.

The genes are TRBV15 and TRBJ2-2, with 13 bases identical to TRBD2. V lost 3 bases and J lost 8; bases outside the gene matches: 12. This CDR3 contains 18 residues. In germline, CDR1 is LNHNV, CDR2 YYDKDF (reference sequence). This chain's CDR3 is CATSSPSGRLAGGGELFF. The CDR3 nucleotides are TGTGCCACCAGCAGTCCGAGCGGGAGACTAGCGGGAGGAGGGGAGCTGTTTTTT.

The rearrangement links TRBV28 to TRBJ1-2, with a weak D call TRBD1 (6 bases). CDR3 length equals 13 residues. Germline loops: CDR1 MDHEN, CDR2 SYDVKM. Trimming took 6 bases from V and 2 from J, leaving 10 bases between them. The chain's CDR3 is CASSFDRNYGYTF. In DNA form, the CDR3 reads TGTGCCAGCAGCTTCGACAGGAACTATGGCTACACCTTC.

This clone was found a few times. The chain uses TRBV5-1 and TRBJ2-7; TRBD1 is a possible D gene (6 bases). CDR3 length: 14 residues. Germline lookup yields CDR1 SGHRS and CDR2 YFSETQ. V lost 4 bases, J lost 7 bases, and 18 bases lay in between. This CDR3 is CASSENTGFREQYF. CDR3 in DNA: TGCGCCAGCAGCGAAAATACAGGGTTTCGGGAGCAGTACTTC.

The CDR3 is CASSEGGSTLRAFF. In nucleotides, the CDR3 is TGTGCCAGCAGTGAAGGAGGGTCTACGCTTAGAGCTTTCTTT. The J gene is TRBJ1-1, the V gene TRBV6-1; D remains unclear. In germline, CDR1 is MNHNS, CDR2 SASEGT. This CDR3 comprises 14 residues. Trimming took off 1 base at V and 10 bases at J, with 16 bases between the two ends.

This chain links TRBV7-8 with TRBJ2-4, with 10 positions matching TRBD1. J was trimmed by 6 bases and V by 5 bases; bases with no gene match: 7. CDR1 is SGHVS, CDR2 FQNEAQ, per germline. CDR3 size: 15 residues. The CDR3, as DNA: TGTGCCAGCAGCGAAAGACAGGGGGCGCGAAACATTCAGTACTTC. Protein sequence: CASSERQGARNIQYF.

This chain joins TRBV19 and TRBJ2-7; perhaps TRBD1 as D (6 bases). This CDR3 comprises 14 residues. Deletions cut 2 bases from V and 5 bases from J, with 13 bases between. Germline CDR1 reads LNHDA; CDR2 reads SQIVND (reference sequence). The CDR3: CASSIKQGLDEQYF. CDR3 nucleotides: TGTGCCAGTAGTATAAAGCAGGGGTTGGACGAGCAGTACTTC.

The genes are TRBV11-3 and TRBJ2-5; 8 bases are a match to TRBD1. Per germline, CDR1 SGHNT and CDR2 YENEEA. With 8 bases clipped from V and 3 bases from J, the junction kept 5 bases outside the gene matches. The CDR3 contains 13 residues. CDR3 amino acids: CASGTGQEETQYF. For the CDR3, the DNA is TGTGCCAGCGGGACAGGACAGGAAGAGACCCAGTACTTC.

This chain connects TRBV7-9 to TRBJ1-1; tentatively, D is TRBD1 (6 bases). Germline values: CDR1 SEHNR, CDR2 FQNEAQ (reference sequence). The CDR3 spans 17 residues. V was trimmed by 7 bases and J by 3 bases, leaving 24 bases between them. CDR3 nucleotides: TGTGCCAGCACCCACGGGCGGGGGGGGCTAGGAGACACTGAAGCTTTCTTT. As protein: CASTHGRGGLGDTEAFF.

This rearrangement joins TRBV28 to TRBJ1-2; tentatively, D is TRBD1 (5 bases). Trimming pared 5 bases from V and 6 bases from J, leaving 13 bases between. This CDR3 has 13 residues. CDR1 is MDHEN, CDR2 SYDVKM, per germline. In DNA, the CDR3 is TGTGCCAGCAGTCCCAATGGAGGGGATGGCTACACCTTC. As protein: CASSPNGGDGYTF.

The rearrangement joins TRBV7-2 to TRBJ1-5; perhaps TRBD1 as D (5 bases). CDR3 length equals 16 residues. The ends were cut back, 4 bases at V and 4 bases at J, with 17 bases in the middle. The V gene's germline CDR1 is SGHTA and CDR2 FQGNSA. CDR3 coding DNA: TGTGCCAGCAGCTCCGTTCCAGGGATGGGGAATCAGCCCCAGCATTTT. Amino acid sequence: CASSSVPGMGNQPQHF. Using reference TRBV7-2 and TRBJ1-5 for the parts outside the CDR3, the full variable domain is GAGVSQSPSNKVTEKGKDVELRCDPISGHTALYWYRQSLGQGLEFLIYFQGNSAPDKSGLPSDRFSAERTGGSVSTLTIQRTQQEDSAVYLCASSSVPGMGNQPQHFGDGTRLSIL.

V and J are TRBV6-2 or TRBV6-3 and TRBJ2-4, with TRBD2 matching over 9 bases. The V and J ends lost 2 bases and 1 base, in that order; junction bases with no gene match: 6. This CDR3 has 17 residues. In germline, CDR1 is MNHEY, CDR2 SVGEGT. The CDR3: CASSYEAGGRAKNIQYF. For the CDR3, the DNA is TGTGCCAGCAGTTACGAGGCGGGAGGGAGGGCCAAAAACATTCAGTACTTC.

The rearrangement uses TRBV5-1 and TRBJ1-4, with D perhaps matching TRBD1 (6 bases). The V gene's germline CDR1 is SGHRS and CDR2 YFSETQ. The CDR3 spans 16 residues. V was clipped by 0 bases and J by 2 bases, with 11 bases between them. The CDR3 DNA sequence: TGCGCCAGCAGCTTGGCCCCAGGGGTTACTAATGAAAAACTGTTTTTT. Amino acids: CASSLAPGVTNEKLFF.

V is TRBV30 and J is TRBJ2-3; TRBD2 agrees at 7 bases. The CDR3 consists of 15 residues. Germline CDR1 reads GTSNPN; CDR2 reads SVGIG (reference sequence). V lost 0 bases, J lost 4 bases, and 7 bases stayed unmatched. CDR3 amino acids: CAWSVGLVGSDTQYF. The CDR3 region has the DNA TGTGCCTGGAGTGTAGGACTAGTAGGTTCAGATACGCAGTATTTT.

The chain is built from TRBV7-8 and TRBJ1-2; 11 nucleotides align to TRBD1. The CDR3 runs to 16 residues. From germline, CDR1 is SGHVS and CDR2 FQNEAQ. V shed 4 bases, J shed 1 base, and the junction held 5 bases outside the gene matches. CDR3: CASSSPGQGVNYGYTF. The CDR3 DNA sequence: TGTGCCAGCAGCTCACCGGGACAGGGGGTTAACTATGGCTACACCTTC.

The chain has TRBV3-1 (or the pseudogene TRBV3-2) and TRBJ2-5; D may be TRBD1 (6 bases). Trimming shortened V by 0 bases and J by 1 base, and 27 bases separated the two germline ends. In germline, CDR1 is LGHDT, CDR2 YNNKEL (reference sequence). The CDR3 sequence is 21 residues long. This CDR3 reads CASSQDAITKNRAWGQETQYF. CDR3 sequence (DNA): TGTGCCAGCAGCCAAGACGCGATAACTAAAAACAGGGCTTGGGGCCAAGAGACCCAGTACTTC.

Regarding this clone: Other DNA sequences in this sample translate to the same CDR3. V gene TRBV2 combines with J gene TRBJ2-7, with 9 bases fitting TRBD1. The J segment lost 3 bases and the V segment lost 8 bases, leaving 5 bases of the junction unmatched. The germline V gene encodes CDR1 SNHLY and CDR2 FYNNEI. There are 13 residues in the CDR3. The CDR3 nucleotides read TGTGCCAGCTCCTGGGACAGGGTCTACGAGCAGTACTTC. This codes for CASSWDRVYEQYF.

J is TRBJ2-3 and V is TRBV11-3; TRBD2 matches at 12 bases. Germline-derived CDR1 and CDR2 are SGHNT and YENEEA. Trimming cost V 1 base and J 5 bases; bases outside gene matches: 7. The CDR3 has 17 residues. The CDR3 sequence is CASSLVASGRAGDTQYF. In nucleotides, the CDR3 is TGTGCCAGCAGCTTAGTTGCTAGCGGGAGGGCAGGAGATACGCAGTATTTT.

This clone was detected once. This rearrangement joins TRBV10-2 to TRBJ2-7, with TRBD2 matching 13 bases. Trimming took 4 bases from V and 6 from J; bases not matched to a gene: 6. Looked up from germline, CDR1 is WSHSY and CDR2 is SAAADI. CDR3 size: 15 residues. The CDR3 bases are TGCGCCAGCAGTGTAGGGACTAGCGGGATTGGCGAGCAGTACTTC. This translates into CASSVGTSGIGEQYF.

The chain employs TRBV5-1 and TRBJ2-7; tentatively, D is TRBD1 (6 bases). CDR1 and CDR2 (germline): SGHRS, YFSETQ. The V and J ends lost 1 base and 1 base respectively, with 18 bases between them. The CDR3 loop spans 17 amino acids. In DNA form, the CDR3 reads TGCGCCAGCAGCTTGAACTATCGACAGGCCTTATCCTACGAGCAGTACTTC. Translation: CASSLNYRQALSYEQYF.

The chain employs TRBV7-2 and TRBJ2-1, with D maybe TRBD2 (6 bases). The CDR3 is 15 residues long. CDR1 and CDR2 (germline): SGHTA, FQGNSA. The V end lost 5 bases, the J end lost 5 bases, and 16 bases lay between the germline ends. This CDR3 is CASSLWWRGDNEQFF. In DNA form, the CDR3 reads TGTGCCAGCAGCCTCTGGTGGCGGGGAGACAATGAGCAGTTCTTC.

The CDR3 region is CASSVGLTGGTQYF. The CDR3 coding sequence is TGCGCCAGCAGCGTGGGTTTGACAGGGGGAACGCAGTATTTT. The genes are TRBV5-1 and TRBJ2-3; 9 bases map to TRBD1. Germline V gene data show CDR1 as SGHRS and CDR2 as YFSETQ. The CDR3 loop spans 14 amino acids. J gave up 9 bases and V 4 bases, and 9 bases lay outside the gene matches.